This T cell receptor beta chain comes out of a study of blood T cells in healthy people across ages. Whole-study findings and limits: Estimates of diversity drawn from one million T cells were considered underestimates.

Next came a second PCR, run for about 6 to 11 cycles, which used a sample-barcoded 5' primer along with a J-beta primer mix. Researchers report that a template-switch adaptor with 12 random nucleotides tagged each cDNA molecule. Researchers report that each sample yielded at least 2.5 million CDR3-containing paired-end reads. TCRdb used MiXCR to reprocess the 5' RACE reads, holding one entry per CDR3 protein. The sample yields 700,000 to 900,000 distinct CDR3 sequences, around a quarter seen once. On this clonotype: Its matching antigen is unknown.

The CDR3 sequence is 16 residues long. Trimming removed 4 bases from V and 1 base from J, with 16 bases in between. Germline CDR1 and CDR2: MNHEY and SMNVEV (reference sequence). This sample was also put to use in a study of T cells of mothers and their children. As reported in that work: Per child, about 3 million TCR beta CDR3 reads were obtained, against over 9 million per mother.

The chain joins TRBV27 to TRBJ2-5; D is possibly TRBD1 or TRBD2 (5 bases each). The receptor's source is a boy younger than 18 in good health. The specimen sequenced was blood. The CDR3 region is CASSSDLGARQETQYF. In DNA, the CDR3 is TGTGCCAGCAGTTCGGACTTAGGGGCCCGCCAAGAGACCCAGTACTTC.